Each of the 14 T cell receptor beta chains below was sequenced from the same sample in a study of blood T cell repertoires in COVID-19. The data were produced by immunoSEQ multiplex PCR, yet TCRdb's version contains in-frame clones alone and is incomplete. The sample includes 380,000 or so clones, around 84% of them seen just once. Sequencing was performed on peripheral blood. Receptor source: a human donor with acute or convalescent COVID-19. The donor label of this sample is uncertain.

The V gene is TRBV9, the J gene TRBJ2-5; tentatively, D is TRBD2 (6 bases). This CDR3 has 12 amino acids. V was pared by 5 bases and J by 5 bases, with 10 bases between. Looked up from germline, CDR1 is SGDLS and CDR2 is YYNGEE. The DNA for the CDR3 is TGTGCCAGCAGTCGGACTAAGGAGACCCAGTACTTC. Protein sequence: CASSRTKETQYF.

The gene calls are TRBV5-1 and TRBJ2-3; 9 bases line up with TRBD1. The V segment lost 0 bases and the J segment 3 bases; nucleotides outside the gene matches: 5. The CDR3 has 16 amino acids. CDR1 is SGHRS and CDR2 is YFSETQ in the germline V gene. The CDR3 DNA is TGCGCCAGCAGCTTGGGGGAACAGGGGGCAACAGATACGCAGTATTTT. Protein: CASSLGEQGATDTQYF.

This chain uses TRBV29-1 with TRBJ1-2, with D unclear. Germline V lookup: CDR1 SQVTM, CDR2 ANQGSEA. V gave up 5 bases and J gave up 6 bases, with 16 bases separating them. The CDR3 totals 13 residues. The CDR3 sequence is CSVPLGSYHGYTF. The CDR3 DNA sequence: TGCAGCGTTCCTCTCGGGAGTTATCATGGCTACACCTTC.

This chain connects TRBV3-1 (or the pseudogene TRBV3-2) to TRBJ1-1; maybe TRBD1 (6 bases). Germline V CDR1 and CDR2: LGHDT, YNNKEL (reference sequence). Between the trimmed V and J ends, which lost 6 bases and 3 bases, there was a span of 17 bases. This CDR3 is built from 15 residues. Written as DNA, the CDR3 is TGTGCCAGCAGACGCCGGGGGGCTTCGGACACTGAAGCTTTCTTT. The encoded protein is CASRRRGASDTEAFF.

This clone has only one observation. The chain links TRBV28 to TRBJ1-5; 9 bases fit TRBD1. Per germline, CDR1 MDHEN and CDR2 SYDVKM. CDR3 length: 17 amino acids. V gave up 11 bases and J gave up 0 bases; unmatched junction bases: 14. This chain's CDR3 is CAGTSGTGPYSNQPQHF. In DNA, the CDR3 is TGTGCCGGGACCTCCGGGACAGGGCCATATAGCAATCAGCCCCAGCATTTT. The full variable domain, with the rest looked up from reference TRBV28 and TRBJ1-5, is DVKVTQSSRYLVKRTGEKVFLECVQDMDHENMFWYRQDPGLGLRLIYFSYDVKMKEKGDIPEGYSVSREKKERFSLILESASTNQTSMYLCAGTSGTGPYSNQPQHFGDGTRLSIL.

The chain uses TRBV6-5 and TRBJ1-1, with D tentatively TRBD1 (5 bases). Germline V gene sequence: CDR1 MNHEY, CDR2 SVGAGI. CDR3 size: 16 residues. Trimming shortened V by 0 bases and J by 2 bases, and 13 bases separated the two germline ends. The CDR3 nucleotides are TGTGCCAGCAGTTACTCATGGGGGGACTTTAACACTGAAGCTTTCTTT. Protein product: CASSYSWGDFNTEAFF.

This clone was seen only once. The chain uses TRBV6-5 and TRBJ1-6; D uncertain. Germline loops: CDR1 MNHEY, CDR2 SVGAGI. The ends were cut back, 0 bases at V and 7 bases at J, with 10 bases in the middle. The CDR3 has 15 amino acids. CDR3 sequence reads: CASSYSKSGNSPLHF. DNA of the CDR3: TGTGCCAGCAGTTACTCGAAATCGGGGAATTCACCCCTCCACTTT.

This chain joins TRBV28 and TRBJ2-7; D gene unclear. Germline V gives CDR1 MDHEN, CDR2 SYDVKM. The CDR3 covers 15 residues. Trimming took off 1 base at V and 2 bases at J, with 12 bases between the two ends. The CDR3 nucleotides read TGTGCCAGCAGTTTATACTGGCAGCGACCCTACGAGCAGTACTTC. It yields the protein CASSLYWQRPYEQYF.

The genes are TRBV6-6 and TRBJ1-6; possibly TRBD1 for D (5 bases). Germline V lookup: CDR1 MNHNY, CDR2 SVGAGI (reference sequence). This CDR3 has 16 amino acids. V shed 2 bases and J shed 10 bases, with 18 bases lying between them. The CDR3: CASSYTSQGRFSPLHF. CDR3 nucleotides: TGTGCCAGCAGTTACACATCCCAGGGTCGTTTCTCACCCCTCCACTTT.

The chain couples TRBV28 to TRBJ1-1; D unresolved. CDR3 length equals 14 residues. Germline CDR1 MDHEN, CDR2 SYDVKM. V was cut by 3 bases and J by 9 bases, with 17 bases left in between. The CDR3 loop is CASSFVSNQAKAFF. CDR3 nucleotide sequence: TGTGCCAGCAGTTTTGTGTCAAACCAGGCGAAAGCTTTCTTT.

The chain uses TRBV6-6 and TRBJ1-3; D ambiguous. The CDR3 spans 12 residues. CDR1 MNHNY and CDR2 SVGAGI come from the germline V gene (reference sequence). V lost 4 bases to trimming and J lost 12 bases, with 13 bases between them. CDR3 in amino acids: CASSLEGLVIYF. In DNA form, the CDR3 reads TGTGCCAGCAGTTTGGAGGGTCTAGTCATATATTTT.

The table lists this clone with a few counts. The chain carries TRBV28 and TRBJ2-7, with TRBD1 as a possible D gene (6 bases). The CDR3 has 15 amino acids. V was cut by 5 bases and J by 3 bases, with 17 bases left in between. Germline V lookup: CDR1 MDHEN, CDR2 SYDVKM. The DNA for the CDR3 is TGTGCCAGCAGTCTAACCGGGACATCGCTCTACGAGCAGTACTTC. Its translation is CASSLTGTSLYEQYF.

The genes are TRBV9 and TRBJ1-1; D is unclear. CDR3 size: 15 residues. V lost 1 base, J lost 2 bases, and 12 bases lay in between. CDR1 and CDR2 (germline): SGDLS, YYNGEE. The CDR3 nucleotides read TGTGCCAGCAGCGTAACGCCCGGGTCTAACACTGAAGCTTTCTTT. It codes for CASSVTPGSNTEAFF.

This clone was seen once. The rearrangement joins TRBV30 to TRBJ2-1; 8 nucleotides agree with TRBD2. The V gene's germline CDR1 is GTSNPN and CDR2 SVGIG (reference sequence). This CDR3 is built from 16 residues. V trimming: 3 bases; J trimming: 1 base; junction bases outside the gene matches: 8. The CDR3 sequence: CAWSARGGPSYNEQFF. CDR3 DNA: TGTGCCTGGAGCGCCCGGGGGGGCCCATCCTACAATGAGCAGTTCTTC.